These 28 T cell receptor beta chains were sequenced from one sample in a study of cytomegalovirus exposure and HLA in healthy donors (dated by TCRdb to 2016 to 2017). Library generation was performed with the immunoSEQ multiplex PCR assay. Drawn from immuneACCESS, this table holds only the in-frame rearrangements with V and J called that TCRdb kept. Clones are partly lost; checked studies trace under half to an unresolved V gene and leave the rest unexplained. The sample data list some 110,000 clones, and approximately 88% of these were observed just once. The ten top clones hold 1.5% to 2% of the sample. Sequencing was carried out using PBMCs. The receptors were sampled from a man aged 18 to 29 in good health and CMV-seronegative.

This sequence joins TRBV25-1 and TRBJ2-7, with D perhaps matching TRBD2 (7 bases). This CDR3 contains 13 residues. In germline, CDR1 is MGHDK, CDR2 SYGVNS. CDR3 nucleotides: TGTTCCTCCCGGGGGGCTAGCTCCTACGAGCAGTACTTC. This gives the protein CSSRGASSYEQYF.

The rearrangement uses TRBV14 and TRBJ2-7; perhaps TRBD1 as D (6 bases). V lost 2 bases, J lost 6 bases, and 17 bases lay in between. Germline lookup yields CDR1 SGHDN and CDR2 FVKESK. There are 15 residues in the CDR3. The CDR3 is CASSQRTEPLGEQYF. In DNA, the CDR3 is TGTGCCAGCAGCCAAAGGACAGAACCACTGGGCGAGCAGTACTTC.

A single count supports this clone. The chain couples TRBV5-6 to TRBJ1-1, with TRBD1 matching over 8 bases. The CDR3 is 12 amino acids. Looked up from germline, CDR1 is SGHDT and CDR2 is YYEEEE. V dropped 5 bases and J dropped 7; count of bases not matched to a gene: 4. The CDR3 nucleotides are TGTGCCAGCAGTTCGACAGGGGATGAAGCTTTCTTT. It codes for CASSSTGDEAFF.

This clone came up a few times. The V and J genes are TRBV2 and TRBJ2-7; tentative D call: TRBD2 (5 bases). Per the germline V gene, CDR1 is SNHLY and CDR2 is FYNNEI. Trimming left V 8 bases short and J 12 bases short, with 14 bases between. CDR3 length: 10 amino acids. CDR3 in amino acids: CASHSGLWYF. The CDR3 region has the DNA TGTGCCAGCCACTCTGGACTTTGGTACTTC.

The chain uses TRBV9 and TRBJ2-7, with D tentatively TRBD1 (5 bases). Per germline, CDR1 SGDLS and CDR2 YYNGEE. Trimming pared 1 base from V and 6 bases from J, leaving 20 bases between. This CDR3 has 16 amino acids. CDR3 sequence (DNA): TGTGCCAGCAGCGTAACTGAGACAGTCCCCCGGCGCGAGCAGTACTTC. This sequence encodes CASSVTETVPRREQYF. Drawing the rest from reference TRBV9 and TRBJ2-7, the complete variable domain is DSGVTQTPKHLITATGQRVTLRCSPRSGDLSVYWYQQSLDQGLQFLIQYYNGEERAKGNILERFSAQQFPDLHSELNLSSLELGDSALYFCASSVTETVPRREQYFGPGTRLTVT.

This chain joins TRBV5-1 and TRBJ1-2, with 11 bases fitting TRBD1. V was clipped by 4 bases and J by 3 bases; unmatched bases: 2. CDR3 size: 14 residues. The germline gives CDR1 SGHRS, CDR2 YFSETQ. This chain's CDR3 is CASSPGQGDYGYTF. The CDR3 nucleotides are TGCGCCAGCAGCCCGGGACAGGGGGACTATGGCTACACCTTC.

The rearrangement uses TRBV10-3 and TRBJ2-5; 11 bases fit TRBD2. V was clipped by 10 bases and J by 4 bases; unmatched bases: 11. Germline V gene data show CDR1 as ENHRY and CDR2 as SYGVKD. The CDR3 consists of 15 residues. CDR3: CATGTPSGGPETQYF. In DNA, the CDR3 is TGTGCCACTGGGACTCCTAGCGGGGGGCCAGAGACCCAGTACTTC.

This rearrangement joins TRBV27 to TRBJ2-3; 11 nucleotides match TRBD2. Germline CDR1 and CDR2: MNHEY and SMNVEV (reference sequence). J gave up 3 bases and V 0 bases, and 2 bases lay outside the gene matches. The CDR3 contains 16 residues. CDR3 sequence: CASSLSTSGRTDTQYF. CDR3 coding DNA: TGTGCCAGCAGTTTATCAACTAGCGGGAGAACAGATACGCAGTATTTT.

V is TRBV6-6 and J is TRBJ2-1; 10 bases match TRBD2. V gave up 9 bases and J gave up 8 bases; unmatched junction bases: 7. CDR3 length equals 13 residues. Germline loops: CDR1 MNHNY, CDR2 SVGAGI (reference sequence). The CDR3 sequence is CASWTSGHDEQFF. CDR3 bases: TGTGCCAGTTGGACTAGCGGCCACGATGAGCAGTTCTTC.

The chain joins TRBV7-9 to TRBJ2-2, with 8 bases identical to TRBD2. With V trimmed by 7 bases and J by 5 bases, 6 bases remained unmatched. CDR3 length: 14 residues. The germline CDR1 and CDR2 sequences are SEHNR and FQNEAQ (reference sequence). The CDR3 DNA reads TGTGCCAGCACAAGCGGGAGTGGGACCGGGGAGCTGTTTTTT. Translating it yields CASTSGSGTGELFF.

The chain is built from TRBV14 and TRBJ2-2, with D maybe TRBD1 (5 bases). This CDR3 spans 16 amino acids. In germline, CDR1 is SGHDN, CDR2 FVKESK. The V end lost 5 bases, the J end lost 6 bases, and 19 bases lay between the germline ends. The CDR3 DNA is TGTGCCAGCAGCAAAGGACACGAAGTGATTTCCGGGGAGCTGTTTTTT. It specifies CASSKGHEVISGELFF.

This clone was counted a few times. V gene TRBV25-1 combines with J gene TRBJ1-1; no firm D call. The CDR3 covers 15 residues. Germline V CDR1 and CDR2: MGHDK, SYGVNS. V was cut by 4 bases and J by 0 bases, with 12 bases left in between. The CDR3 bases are TGTGCCAGCAGTGGCTATGGGGAGATGAACACTGAAGCTTTCTTT. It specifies CASSGYGEMNTEAFF.

The CDR3 bases are TGCGCCAGCAGCCAGGCACTAGATCAGCCCCAGCATTTT. This translates into CASSQALDQPQHF. The gene calls are TRBV4-3 and TRBJ1-5; no clear D gene. Trimming took 3 bases from V and 5 from J, leaving 8 bases between them. The CDR3 extends over 13 amino acids. Germline-derived CDR1 and CDR2 are LGHNA and YSLEER.

Here the CDR3 reads CASSSARGWDYGYTF. In DNA, the CDR3 is TGTGCCAGCAGCTCCGCCCGGGGGTGGGACTATGGCTACACCTTC. This sequence joins TRBV5-6 and TRBJ1-2; perhaps TRBD1 as D (5 bases). The ends were cut back, 3 bases at V and 3 bases at J, with 15 bases in the middle. Germline assignment: CDR1 SGHDT and CDR2 YYEEEE. The CDR3 spans 15 residues.

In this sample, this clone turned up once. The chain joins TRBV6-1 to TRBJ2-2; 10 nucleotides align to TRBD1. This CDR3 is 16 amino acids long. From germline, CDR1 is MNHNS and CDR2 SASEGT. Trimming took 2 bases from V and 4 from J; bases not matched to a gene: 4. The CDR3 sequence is CASSERRDRGTGELFF. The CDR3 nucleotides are TGTGCCAGCAGTGAAAGGCGGGACAGGGGCACCGGGGAGCTGTTTTTT.

CDR3 region: CTSSRGLAVHERGTDTQYF. CDR3 sequence (DNA): TGCACCAGCAGCCGGGGACTAGCGGTACACGAGCGGGGCACAGATACGCAGTATTTT. The chain carries TRBV1 and TRBJ2-3; TRBD2 is the table's D call, not checked against the DNA. TRBV1 is termed a pseudogene. The CDR3 runs to 19 residues.

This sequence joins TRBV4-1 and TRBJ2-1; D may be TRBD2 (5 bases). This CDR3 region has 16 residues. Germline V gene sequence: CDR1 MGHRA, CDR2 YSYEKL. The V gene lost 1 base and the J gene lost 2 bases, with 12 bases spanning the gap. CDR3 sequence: CASSQGHGKTYNEQFF. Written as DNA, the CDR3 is TGCGCCAGCAGCCAAGGTCACGGGAAAACCTACAATGAGCAGTTCTTC.

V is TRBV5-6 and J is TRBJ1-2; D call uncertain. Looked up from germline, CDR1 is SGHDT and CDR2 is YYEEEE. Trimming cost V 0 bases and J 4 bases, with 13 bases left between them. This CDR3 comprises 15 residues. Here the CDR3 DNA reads TGTGCCAGCAGCTTGGGAGGGTCGCACGGCTATGGCTACACCTTC. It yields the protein CASSLGGSHGYGYTF. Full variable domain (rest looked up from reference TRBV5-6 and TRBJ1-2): DAGVTQSPTHLIKTRGQQVTLRCSPKSGHDTVSWYQQALGQGPQFIFQYYEEEERQRGNFPDRFSGHQFPNYSSELNVNALLLGDSALYLCASSLGGSHGYGYTFGSGTRLTVV.

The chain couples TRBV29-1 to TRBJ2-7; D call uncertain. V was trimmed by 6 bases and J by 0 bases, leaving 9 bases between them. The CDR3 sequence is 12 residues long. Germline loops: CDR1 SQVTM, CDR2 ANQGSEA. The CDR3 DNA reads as TGCAGCGTGGTCAAGAGCTCCTACGAGCAGTACTTC. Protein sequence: CSVVKSSYEQYF.

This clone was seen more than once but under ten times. This CDR3 is CASSHPDRVNGYTF. DNA for the CDR3: TGCGCCAGCAGCCACCCGGACAGGGTAAATGGCTACACCTTC. The chain links TRBV4-1 to TRBJ1-2, with 8 bases that match TRBD1. Germline V lookup: CDR1 MGHRA, CDR2 YSYEKL. The CDR3 is made up of 14 amino acids. V shed 3 bases and J 6 bases; nucleotides not matched to a gene: 6.

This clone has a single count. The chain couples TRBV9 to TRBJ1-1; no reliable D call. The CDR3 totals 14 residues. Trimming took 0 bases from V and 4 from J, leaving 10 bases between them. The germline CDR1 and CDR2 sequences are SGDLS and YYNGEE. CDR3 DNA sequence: TGTGCCAGCAGCGTAGACCTCTACTCCACTGAAGCTTTCTTT. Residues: CASSVDLYSTEAFF.

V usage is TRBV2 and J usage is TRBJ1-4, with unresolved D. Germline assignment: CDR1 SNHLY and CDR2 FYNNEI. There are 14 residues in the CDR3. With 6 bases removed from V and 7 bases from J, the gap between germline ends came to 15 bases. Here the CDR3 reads CASRPPKNSEKLFF. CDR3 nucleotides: TGTGCCAGCAGGCCACCTAAAAACAGTGAAAAACTGTTTTTT.

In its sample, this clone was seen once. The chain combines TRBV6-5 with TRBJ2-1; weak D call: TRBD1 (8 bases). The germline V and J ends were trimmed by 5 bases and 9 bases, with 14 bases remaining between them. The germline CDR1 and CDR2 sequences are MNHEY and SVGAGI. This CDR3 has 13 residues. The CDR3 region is CASSRTGGGEQFF. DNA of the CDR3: TGTGCCAGCAGTCGAACAGGGGGGGGTGAGCAGTTCTTC.

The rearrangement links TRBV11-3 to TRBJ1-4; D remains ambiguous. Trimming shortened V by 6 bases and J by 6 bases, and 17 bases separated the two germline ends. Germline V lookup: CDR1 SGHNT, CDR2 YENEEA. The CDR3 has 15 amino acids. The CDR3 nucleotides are TGTGCCAGCAGGAGTTATTCGGGGTCCGATGAAAAACTGTTTTTT. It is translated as CASRSYSGSDEKLFF.

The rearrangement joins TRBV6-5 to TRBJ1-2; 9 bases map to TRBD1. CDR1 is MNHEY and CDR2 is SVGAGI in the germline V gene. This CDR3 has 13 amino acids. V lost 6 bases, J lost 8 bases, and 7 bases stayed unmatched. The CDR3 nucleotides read TGTGCCAGCAGGATACAGGGGGCGTACGGCTACACCTTC. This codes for CASRIQGAYGYTF.

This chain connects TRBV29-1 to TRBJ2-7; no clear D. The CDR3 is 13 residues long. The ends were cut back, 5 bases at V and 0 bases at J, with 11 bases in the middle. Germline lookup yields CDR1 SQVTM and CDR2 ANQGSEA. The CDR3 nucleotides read TGCAGCGTTACGCGATCCCGCTCCTACGAGCAGTACTTC. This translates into CSVTRSRSYEQYF.

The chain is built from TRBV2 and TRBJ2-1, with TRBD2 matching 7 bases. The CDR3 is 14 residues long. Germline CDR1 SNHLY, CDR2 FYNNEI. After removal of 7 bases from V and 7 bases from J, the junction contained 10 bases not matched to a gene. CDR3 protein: CASILAIRRNEQFF. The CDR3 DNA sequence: TGTGCCAGCATACTAGCGATTCGGAGGAATGAGCAGTTCTTC.

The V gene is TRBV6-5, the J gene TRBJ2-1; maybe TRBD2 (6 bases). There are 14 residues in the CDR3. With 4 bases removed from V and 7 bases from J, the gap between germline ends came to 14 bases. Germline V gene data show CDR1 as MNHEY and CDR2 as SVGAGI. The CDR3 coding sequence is TGTGCCAGCAGTTCCCAGGCGGGACCGAATGAGCAGTTCTTC. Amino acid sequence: CASSSQAGPNEQFF.